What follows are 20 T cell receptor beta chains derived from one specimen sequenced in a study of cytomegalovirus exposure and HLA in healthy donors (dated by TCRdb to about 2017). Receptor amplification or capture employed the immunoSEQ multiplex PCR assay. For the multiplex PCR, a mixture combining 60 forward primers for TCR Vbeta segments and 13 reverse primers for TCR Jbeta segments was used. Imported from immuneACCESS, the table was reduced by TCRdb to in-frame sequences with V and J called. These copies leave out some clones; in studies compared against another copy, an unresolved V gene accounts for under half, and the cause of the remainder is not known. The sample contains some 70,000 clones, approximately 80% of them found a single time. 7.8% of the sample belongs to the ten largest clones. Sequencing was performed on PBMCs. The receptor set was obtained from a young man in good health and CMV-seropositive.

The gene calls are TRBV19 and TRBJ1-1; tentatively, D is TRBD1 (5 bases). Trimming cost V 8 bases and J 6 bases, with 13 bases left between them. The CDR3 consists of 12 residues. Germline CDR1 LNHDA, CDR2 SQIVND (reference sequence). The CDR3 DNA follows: TGTGCCAGTGGCGAGGGGAGGGCTGAAGCTTTCTTT. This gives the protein CASGEGRAEAFF.

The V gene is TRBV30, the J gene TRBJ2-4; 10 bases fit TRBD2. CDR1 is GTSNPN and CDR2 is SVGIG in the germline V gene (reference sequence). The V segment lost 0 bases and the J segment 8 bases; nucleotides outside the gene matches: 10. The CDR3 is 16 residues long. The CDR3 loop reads CAWSVGLAGASDIQYF. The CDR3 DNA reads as TGTGCCTGGAGTGTAGGGCTAGCGGGGGCCAGTGACATTCAGTACTTC.

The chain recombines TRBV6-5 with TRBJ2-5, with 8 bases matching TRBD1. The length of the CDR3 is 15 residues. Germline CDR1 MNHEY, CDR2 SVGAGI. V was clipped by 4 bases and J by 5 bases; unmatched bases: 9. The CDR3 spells CASSSGTGEWETQYF. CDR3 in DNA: TGTGCCAGCAGTTCCGGGACAGGAGAATGGGAGACCCAGTACTTC.

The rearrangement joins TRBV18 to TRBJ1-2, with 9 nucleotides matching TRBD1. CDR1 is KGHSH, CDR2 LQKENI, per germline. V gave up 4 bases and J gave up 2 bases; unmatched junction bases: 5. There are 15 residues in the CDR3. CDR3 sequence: CASSLRTGDNYGYTF. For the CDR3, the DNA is TGTGCCAGCTCACTACGGACAGGGGACAACTATGGCTACACCTTC.

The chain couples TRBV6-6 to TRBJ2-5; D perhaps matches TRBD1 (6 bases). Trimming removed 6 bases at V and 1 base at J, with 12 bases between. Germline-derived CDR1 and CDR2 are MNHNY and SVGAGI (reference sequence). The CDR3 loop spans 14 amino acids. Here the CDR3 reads CASSSGTLQETQYF. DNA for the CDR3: TGTGCCAGCAGCTCCGGGACACTCCAAGAGACCCAGTACTTC.

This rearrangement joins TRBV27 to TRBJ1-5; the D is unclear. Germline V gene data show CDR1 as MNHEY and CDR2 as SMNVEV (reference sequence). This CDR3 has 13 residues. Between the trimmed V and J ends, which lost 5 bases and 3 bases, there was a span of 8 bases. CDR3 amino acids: CASSRDFNQPQHF. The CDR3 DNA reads TGTGCCAGCAGTCGGGATTTCAATCAGCCCCAGCATTTT.

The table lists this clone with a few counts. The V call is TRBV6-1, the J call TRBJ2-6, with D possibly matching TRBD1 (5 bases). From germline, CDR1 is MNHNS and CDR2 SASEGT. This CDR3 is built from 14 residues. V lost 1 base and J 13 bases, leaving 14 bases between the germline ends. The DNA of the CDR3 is TGTGCCAGCAGTGAAGGCACAGGCGTAGGAGTCCTGACTTTC. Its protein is CASSEGTGVGVLTF.

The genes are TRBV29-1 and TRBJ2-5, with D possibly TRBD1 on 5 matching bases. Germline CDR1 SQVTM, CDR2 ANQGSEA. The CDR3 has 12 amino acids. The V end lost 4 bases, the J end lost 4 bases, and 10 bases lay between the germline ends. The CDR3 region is CSVVQAAETQYF. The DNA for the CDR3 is TGCAGCGTTGTACAGGCGGCAGAGACCCAGTACTTC.

CDR3 residues: CASSLGQGSTEAFF. In nucleotides, the CDR3 is TGCGCCAGCAGCTTGGGACAGGGTAGCACTGAAGCTTTCTTT. The V call is TRBV5-1, the J call TRBJ1-1; TRBD1 matches at 7 bases. Germline assignment: CDR1 SGHRS and CDR2 YFSETQ. CDR3 length: 14 residues. The V and J ends lost 0 bases and 4 bases, in that order; junction bases with no gene match: 3. Based on the CDR3 plus reference TRBV5-1 and TRBJ1-1, the full variable domain is KAGVTQTPRYLIKTRGQQVTLSCSPISGHRSVSWYQQTPGQGLQFLFEYFSETQRNKGNFPGRFSGRQFSNSRSEMNVSTLELGDSALYLCASSLGQGSTEAFFGQGTRLTVV.

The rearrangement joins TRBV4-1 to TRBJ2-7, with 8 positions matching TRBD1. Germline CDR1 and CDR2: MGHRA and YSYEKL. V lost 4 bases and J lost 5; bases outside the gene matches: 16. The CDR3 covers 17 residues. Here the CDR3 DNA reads TGCGCCAGCAGCCGCAGTGCAATGGGACAGGCCTGGGACGAGCAGTACTTC. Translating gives CASSRSAMGQAWDEQYF.

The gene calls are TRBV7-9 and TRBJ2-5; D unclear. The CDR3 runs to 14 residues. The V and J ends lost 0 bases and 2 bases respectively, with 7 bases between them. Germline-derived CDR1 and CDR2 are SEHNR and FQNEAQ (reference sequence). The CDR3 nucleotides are TGTGCCAGCAGCTTAGCGGCAGAACAAGAGACCCAGTACTTC. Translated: CASSLAAEQETQYF. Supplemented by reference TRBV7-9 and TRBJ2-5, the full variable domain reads DTGVSQNPRHKITKRGQNVTFRCDPISEHNRLYWYRQTLGQGPEFLTYFQNEAQLEKSRLLSDRFSAERPKGSFSTLEIQRTEQGDSAMYLCASSLAAEQETQYFGPGTRLLVL.

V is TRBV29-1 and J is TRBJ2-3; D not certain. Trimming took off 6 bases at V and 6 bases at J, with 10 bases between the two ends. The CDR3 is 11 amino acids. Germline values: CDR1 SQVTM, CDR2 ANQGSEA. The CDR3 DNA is TGCAGCGTCTTTTCCCTGGATACGCAGTATTTT. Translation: CSVFSLDTQYF.

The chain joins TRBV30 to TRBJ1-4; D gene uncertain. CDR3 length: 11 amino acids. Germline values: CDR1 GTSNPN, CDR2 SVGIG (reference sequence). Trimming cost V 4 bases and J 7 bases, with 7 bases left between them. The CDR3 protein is CAWITSEKLFF. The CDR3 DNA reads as TGTGCCTGGATTACCAGTGAAAAACTGTTTTTT.

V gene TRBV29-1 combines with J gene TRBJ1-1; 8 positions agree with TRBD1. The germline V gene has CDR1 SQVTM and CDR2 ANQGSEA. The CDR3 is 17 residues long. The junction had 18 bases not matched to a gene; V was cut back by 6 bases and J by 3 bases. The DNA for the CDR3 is TGCAGCGTCCGATCCCCCGTTCCAGGGGGCTTTCACACTGAAGCTTTCTTT. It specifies CSVRSPVPGGFHTEAFF.

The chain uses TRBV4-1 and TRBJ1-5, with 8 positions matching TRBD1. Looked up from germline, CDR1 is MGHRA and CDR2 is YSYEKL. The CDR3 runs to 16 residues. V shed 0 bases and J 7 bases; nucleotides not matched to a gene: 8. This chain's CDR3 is CASSQDTDRVVQPQHF. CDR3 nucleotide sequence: TGCGCCAGCAGCCAAGATACGGACAGGGTGGTACAGCCCCAGCATTTT.

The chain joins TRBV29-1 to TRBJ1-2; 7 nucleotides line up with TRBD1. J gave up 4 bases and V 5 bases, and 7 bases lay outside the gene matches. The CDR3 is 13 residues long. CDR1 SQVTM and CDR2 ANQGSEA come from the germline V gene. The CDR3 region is CSVITGEIYGYTF. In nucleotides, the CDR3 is TGCAGCGTTATTACAGGGGAAATCTATGGCTACACCTTC.

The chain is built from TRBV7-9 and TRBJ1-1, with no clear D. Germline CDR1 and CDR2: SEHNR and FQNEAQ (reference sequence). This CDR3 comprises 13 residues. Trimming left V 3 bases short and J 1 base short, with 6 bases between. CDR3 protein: CASSFEGNTEAFF. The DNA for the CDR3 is TGTGCCAGCAGCTTTGAGGGGAACACTGAAGCTTTCTTT.

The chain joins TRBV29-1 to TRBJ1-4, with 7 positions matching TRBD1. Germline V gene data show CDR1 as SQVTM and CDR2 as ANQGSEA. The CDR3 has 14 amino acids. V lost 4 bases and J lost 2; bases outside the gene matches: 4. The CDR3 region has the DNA TGCAGCGTTGCCCCCAGGGGGACTAATGAAAAACTGTTTTTT. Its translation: CSVAPRGTNEKLFF. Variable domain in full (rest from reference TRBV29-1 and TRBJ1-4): SAVISQKPSRDICQRGTSLTIQCQVDSQVTMMFWYRQQPGQSLTLIATANQGSEATYESGFVIDKFPISRPNLTFSTLTVSNMSPEDSSIYLCSVAPRGTNEKLFFGSGTQLSVL.

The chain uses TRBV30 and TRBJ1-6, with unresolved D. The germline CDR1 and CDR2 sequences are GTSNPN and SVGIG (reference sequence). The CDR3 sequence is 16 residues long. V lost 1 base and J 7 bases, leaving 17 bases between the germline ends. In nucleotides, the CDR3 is TGTGCCTGGAGTGGGGCTGGGTCGATCCTCAATTCACCCCTCCACTTT. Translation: CAWSGAGSILNSPLHF.

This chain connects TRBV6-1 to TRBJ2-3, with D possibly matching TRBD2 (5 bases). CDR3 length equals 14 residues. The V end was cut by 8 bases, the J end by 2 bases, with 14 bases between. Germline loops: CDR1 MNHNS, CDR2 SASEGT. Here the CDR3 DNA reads TGTGCCAGCCGATATGAGGGCCCCACAGATACGCAGTATTTT. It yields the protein CASRYEGPTDTQYF.